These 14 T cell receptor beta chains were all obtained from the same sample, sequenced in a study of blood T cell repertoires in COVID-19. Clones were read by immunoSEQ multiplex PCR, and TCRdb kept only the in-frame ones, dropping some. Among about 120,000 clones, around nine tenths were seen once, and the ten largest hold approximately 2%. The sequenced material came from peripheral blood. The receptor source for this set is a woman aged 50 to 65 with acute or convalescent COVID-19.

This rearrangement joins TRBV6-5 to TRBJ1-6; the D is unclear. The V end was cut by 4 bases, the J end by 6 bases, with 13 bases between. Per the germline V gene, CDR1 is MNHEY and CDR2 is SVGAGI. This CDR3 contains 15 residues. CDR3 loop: CASSSLAGGNSPLHF. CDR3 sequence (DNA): TGTGCCAGCAGTTCTCTAGCGGGAGGTAATTCACCCCTCCACTTT.

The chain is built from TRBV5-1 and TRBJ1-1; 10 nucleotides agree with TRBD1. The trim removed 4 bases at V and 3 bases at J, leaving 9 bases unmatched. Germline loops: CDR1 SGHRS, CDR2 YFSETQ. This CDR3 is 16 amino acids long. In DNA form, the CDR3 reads TGCGCCAGCAGCCCTAGGACAGGGGGAAGAGACACTGAAGCTTTCTTT. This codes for CASSPRTGGRDTEAFF.

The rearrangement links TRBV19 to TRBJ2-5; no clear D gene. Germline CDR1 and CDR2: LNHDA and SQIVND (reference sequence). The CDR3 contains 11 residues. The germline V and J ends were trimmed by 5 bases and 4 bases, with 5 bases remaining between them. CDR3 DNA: TGTGCCAGTAGTCCCGGAGAGACCCAGTACTTC. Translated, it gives CASSPGETQYF.

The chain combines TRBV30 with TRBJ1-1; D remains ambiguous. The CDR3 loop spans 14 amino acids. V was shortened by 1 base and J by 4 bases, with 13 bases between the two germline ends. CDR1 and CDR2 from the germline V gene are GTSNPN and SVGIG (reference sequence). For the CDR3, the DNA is TGTGCCTGGAGTGCTCGAGGGTGGGGCACTGAAGCTTTCTTT. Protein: CAWSARGWGTEAFF. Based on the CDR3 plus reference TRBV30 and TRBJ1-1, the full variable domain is SQTIHQWPATLVQPVGSPLSLECTVEGTSNPNLYWYRQAAGRGLQLLFYSVGIGQISSEVPQNLSASRPQDRQFILSSKKLLLSDSGFYLCAWSARGWGTEAFFGQGTRLTVV.

DNA of the CDR3: TGCGCCAGCAGCTTGGACCCGACCGTACTAACTGGCTACACCTTC. It is translated as CASSLDPTVLTGYTF. V and J are TRBV5-1 and TRBJ1-2; no reliable D call. V was trimmed by 0 bases and J by 7 bases, leaving 16 bases between them. CDR1 SGHRS and CDR2 YFSETQ come from the germline V gene. CDR3 size: 15 residues. The whole variable domain, remainder taken from reference TRBV5-1 and TRBJ1-2, is KAGVTQTPRYLIKTRGQQVTLSCSPISGHRSVSWYQQTPGQGLQFLFEYFSETQRNKGNFPGRFSGRQFSNSRSEMNVSTLELGDSALYLCASSLDPTVLTGYTFGSGTRLTVV.

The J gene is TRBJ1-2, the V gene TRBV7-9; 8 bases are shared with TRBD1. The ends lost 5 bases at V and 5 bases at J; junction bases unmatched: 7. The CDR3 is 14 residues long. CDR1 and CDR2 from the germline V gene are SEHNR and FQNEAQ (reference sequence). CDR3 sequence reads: CASSLDRGEYGYTF. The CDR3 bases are TGTGCCAGCAGCCTCGACAGGGGTGAATATGGCTACACCTTC.

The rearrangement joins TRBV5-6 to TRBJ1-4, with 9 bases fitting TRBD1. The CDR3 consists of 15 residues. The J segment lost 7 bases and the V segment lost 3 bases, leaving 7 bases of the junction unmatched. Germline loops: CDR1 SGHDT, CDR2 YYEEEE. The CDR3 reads CASSSGTGFGEKLFF. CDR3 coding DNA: TGTGCCAGCAGCTCGGGGACAGGGTTTGGTGAAAAACTGTTTTTT.

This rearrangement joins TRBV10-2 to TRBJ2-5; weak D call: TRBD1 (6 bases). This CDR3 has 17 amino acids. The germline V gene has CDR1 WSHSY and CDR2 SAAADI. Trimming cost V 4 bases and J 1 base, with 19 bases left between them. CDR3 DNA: TGCGCCAGCAGTGGTCCACTGAACAGGGCGTTCCAAGAGACCCAGTACTTC. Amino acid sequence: CASSGPLNRAFQETQYF.

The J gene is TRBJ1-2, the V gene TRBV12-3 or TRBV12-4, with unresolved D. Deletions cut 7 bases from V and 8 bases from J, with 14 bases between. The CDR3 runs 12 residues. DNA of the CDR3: TGTGCCAGCACCCTCTGGGTCGGGGGCTACACCTTC. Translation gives CASTLWVGGYTF.

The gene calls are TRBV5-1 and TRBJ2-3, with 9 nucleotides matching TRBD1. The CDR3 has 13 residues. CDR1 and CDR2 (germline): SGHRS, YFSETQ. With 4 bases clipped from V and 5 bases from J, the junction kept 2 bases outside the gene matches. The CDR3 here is CASSGTGLDTQYF. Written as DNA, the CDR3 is TGCGCCAGCAGCGGGACAGGGTTAGATACGCAGTATTTT.

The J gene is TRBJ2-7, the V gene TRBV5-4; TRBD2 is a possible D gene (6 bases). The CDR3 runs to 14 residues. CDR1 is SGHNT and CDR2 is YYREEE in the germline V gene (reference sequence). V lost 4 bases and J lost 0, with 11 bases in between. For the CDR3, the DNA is TGTGCCAGCAGCCGCGGGACGGTCTCCTACGAGCAGTACTTC. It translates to CASSRGTVSYEQYF.

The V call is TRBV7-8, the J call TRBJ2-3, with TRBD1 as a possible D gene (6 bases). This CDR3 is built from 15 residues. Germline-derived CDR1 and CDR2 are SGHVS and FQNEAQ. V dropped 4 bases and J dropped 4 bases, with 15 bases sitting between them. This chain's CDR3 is CASSSRGGQADTQYF. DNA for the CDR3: TGTGCCAGCAGCTCAAGAGGGGGTCAGGCAGATACGCAGTATTTT.

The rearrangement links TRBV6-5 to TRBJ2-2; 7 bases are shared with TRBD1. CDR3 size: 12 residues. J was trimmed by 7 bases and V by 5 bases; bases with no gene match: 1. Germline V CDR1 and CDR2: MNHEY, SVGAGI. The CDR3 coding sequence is TGTGCCAGCAGTAGGGACAGCGGGGAGCTGTTTTTT. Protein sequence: CASSRDSGELFF.

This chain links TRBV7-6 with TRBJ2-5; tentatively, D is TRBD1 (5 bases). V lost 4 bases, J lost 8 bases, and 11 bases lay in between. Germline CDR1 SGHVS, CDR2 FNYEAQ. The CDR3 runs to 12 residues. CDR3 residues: CASSSDSNTQYF. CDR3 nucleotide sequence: TGTGCCAGCAGCTCCGACAGTAACACCCAGTACTTC.